This T cell receptor beta chain was obtained from a study of T cells in Graves' hyperthyroidism and ophthalmopathy. RNA transcripts gave rise to amplified TCR beta CDR3 regions. Carried out on the TCR CDR3, a first-round RT-PCR used the HTBI primer set. Each CDR3 protein gets one entry after TCRdb re-called the multiplex PCR reads with MiXCR. This table holds about 640,000 distinct CDR3 sequences, about 20% found once. In its sample, this clonotype was seen many times. The CDR3 contains 14 residues. Germline assignment: CDR1 SGHKS and CDR2 YYEKEE (reference sequence). The germline V and J ends were trimmed by 2 bases and 5 bases, with 13 bases remaining between them.

Sequencing input: blood. The clonotype originates from a man aged 25-40 years with Graves' ophthalmopathy. The chain combines TRBV5-5 with TRBJ1-2, with TRBD1 as a possible D gene (6 bases). The DNA of the CDR3 is TGTGCCAGCAGCTTTACCGGGGGGCCATATGGCTACACCTTC. Translated, it gives CASSFTGGPYGYTF.